These 7 T cell receptor beta chains share one sample of origin, sequenced in a study of cytomegalovirus exposure and HLA in healthy donors. 60 Vbeta and 13 Jbeta primers were used in PCR. TCRdb's copy holds only in-frame clones and misses some; the assay was immunoSEQ multiplex PCR. Among about 160,000 clones listed, under 85% were seen once. What was sequenced was PBMCs. Receptor source: a woman aged 25 to 39 in good health and CMV-seronegative.

A few counts support this clone. V usage is TRBV6-6 and J usage is TRBJ2-7; the match to TRBD1 covers 9 bases. Trimming took 0 bases from V and 2 from J; bases not matched to a gene: 2. This CDR3 contains 15 residues. The germline V gene has CDR1 MNHNY and CDR2 SVGAGI (reference sequence). Written as DNA, the CDR3 is TGTGCCAGCAGTTACTCGGGGACAGGGCCCTACGAGCAGTACTTC. It is translated as CASSYSGTGPYEQYF.

The V call is TRBV5-8, the J call TRBJ2-2, with D possibly TRBD1 on 6 matching bases. Deletions cut 7 bases from V and 2 bases from J, with 15 bases between. The CDR3 length is 15 residues. Germline CDR1 and CDR2: SGHTS and YDEGEE. The CDR3 nucleotides read TGTGCCAGCTTCCCGGGACACACTAACACCGGGGAGCTGTTTTTT. It specifies CASFPGHTNTGELFF.

This clone was found a few times. The rearrangement uses TRBV2 and TRBJ2-1; D is possibly TRBD1 (6 bases). The CDR3 covers 14 residues. V dropped 4 bases and J dropped 4 bases, with 11 bases sitting between them. From germline, CDR1 is SNHLY and CDR2 FYNNEI. This CDR3 reads CASSGTGQYNEQFF. CDR3 coding DNA: TGTGCCAGCAGTGGAACCGGACAGTACAATGAGCAGTTCTTC.

The genes are TRBV6-6 and TRBJ2-2, with a possible D match to TRBD2 (6 bases). Trimming left V 2 bases short and J 7 bases short, with 8 bases between. There are 13 residues in the CDR3. CDR1 MNHNY and CDR2 SVGAGI come from the germline V gene (reference sequence). As DNA, the CDR3 is TGTGCCAGCAGTTACCTGGGGGGCGGGGAGCTGTTTTTT. Protein sequence: CASSYLGGGELFF.

The V and J genes are TRBV2 and TRBJ2-3; 8 bases are shared with TRBD2. This CDR3 spans 16 amino acids. J was trimmed by 3 bases and V by 2 bases; bases with no gene match: 7. The germline V gene encodes CDR1 SNHLY and CDR2 FYNNEI. CDR3: CASSELGGTSTDTQYF. The CDR3 nucleotides read TGTGCCAGCAGTGAACTGGGGGGGACTAGTACAGATACGCAGTATTTT. Variable domain in full (rest from reference TRBV2 and TRBJ2-3): EPEVTQTPSHQVTQMGQEVILRCVPISNHLYFYWYRQILGQKVEFLVSFYNNEISEKSEIFDDQFSVERPDGSNFTLKIRSTKLEDSAMYFCASSELGGTSTDTQYFGPGTRLTVL.

The genes are TRBV18 and TRBJ2-7, with D tentatively TRBD1 (5 bases). Germline V gives CDR1 KGHSH, CDR2 LQKENI. V was shortened by 3 bases and J by 5 bases, with 17 bases between the two germline ends. This CDR3 has 15 amino acids. The CDR3 reads CASSPPRRAADEQYF. CDR3 nucleotides: TGTGCCAGCTCACCTCCGCGCAGGGCGGCGGACGAGCAGTACTTC.

As DNA, the CDR3 is TGTGCCAGCAGCTTACAAGAGGACAGGGCTAACTATGGCTACACCTTC. Its protein is CASSLQEDRANYGYTF. This chain uses TRBV13 with TRBJ1-2, with 8 bases fitting TRBD1. The germline CDR1 and CDR2 sequences are PRHDT and FYEKMQ (reference sequence). CDR3 length: 16 amino acids. J was trimmed by 0 bases and V by 2 bases; bases with no gene match: 5.